A selection of T cell receptor beta chains follows, all from one sample in a study of blood T cell repertoires in COVID-19. Method: immunoSEQ multiplex PCR; TCRdb's copy keeps in-frame clones and lacks some. In the table there are 90,000 to 100,000 clones, 80% to 85% of which are singletons. The specimen sequenced was peripheral blood. The receptor set was obtained from a man between 70 and 80 years old with active or convalescent COVID-19. Both conserved end residues are part of each CDR3. Fields, in order: J gene, V gene, clone size, D gene, CDR3 DNA, CDR3 protein. A D gene is named only where the DNA matches it firmly. Size tells how often a clone was seen (once, few, many) or the class of an expanded clone, and some rows leave it out.

>TRBJ1-2|TRBV12-5|.|.
TGTGCTAGTGCCCTCGACACCTATGGCTACACCTTC
CASALDTYGYTF
>TRBJ1-1|TRBV5-1|.|TRBD1
TGCGCCAGCAGCCCACAGGGGGCGAACACTGAAGCTTTCTTT
CASSPQGANTEAFF
>TRBJ1-1|TRBV28|.|.
TGTGCCAGCAGTCCCCCAACATTGAACACTGAAGCTTTCTTT
CASSPPTLNTEAFF
>TRBJ1-5|TRBV4-1|.|.
TGCGCCAGCAGCCAAGAGGTGCAGGGCCGGTTAAATCAGCCCCAGCATTTT
CASSQEVQGRLNQPQHF
>TRBJ2-3|TRBV9|.|.
TGTGCCAGCAGCGCCCGAGTGCCAGATACGCAGTATTTT
CASSARVPDTQYF
>TRBJ2-1|TRBV5-1|.|TRBD1
TGCGCCAGCAGCCTGGACTCACGACAGGGGGCGTTTAATGAGCAGTTCTTC
CASSLDSRQGAFNEQFF
>TRBJ2-1|TRBV6-1|.|TRBD2
TGTGCCAGCAGTGTGACTAGCGGGGGGGCCTCCTACAATGAGCAGTTCTTC
CASSVTSGGASYNEQFF
>TRBJ2-5|TRBV24-1|.|TRBD1
TGTGCCACCAGTGATACCCGACAGGGGGATGAGACCCAGTACTTC
CATSDTRQGDETQYF
>TRBJ1-5|TRBV20-1|.|.
TGCAGTGCTAGTGGTGGCAGGGTTTTCGATAGCAATCAGCCCCAGCATTTT
CSASGGRVFDSNQPQHF
>TRBJ2-7|TRBV19|.|TRBD1
TGTGCCAGCACAGGGGCTTCCTTCGGGGAGCAGTACTTC
CASTGASFGEQYF
>TRBJ2-6|TRBV28|.|TRBD1
TGTGCCAGCAGTTTGCAGGGGGCGGGTGGGGCCAACGTCCTGACTTTC
CASSLQGAGGANVLTF
>TRBJ1-6|TRBV6-1|few|TRBD1
TGTGCCAGCAGTGTTGCGTACAGGGGATCCTCCTGGAATTCACCCCTCCACTTT
CASSVAYRGSSWNSPLHF
>TRBJ1-4|TRBV5-1|.|TRBD1
TGCGCCAGCAGCGAAGGACAGGGAACACCTGCTGAAAAACTGTTTTTT
CASSEGQGTPAEKLFF
>TRBJ1-2|TRBV2|.|TRBD1
TGTGCCAGCAGTTTCGGCCGGGACAGGGTGGGTGGCTACACCTTC
CASSFGRDRVGGYTF
>TRBJ1-2|TRBV6-5|.|TRBD1
TGTGCCAGCAGTTACTCGGCGGTACAGGGGGCCTATGGCTACACCTTC
CASSYSAVQGAYGYTF
>TRBJ2-2|TRBV9|.|TRBD2
TGTGCCAGCAGCGTAATAGCGGGGGGGACCGGGGAGCTGTTTTTT
CASSVIAGGTGELFF
>TRBJ2-1|TRBV5-1|.|.
TGCGCCAGCAGCTTTAATACAGGGACCTACAATGAGCAGTTCTTC
CASSFNTGTYNEQFF
>TRBJ2-1|TRBV13|.|TRBD2
TGTGCCAGCGGAGTGGGGAGCGGGGACAATGAGCAGTTCTTC
CASGVGSGDNEQFF
>TRBJ1-1|TRBV28|.|.
TGTGCCAGCAGTTCGGGAGGCCGAAAGGGGAACACTGAAGCTTTCTTT
CASSSGGRKGNTEAFF
>TRBJ1-3|TRBV5-4|.|TRBD1
TGTGCCAGCAGCCCTGGGGGACAGGGGGCTGGAAACACCATATATTTT
CASSPGGQGAGNTIYF
>TRBJ2-4|TRBV30|.|TRBD1
TGTGCCTGGAGCGGCGGACAGGGGACCAAAAACATTCAGTACTTC
CAWSGGQGTKNIQYF
>TRBJ1-1|TRBV19|.|.
TGTGCCAGTAGTATTGGCGCGGGCACTGAAGCTTTCTTT
CASSIGAGTEAFF
>TRBJ2-2|TRBV14|.|TRBD1
TGTGCCAGCAGCCGGCGGACAGGGGAGGACACCGGGGAGCTGTTTTTT
CASSRRTGEDTGELFF
>TRBJ2-2|TRBV2|.|.
TGTGCCAGCAAAGAGGGTAGGGGGACGGCCGGGGAGCTGTTTTTT
CASKEGRGTAGELFF
>TRBJ2-3|TRBV19|.|.
TGTGCCAGTAGTATGCGGGACAGTCAGGCGCAGTATTTT
CASSMRDSQAQYF
>TRBJ2-1|TRBV7-2|.|.
TGTGCCAGCAGCTTAGGGGGAGCGGAGGTGAATGAGCAGTTCTTC
CASSLGGAEVNEQFF
>TRBJ1-2|TRBV12-3/TRBV12-4|.|.
TGTGCCAGCAGCCCAGACAAGGTCTATGGCTACACCTTC
CASSPDKVYGYTF